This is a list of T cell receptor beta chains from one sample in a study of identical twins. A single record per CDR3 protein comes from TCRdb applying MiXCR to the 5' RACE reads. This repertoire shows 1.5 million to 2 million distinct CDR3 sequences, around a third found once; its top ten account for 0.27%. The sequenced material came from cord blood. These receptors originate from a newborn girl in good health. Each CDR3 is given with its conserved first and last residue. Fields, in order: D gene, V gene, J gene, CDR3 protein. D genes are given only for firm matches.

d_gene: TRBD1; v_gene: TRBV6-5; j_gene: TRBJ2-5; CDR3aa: CASSYGPGTGYQETQYF
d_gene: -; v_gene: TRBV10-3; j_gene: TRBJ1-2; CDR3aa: CAISRGQSNYGYTF
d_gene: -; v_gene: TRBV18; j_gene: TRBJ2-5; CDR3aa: CASSGTQQETQYF
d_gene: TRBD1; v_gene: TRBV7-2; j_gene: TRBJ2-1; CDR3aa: CASSFRGTVSYNEQFF
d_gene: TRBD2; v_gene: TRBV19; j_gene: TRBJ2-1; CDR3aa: CASSMVRLAGGFRGEQFF
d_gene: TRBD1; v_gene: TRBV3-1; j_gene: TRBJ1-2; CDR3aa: CASSQGWTGQGGYTF
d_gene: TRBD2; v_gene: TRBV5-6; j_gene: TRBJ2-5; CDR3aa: CASSSDGTSGQETQYF
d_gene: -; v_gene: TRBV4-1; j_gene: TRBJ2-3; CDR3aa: CASSQGITQYF
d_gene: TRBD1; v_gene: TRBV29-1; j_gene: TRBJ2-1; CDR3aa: CSVAGQGEFF
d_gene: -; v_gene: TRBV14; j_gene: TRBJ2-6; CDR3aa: CASSQGLSIFSGASVLTF
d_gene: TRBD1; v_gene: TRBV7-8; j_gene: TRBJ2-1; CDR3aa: CASSFRLGQGDEQFF
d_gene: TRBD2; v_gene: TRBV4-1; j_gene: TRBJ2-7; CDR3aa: CASRSGTSGGSSYNEQYF
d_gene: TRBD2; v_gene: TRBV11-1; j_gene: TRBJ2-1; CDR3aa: CASSSPRPGGRHNEQFF
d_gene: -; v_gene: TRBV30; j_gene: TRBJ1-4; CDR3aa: CAWSLAGRWEKLFF
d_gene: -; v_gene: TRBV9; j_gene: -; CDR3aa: CASSVGVRSYNEQYF
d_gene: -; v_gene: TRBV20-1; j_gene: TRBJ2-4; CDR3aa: CSARMGGPRIQYF
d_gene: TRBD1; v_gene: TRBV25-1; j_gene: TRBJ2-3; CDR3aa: CTSSSTGTVPTDTQYF
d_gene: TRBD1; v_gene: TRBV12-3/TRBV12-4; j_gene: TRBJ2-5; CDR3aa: CASSFETGEETQYF
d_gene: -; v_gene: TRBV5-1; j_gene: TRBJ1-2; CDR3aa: CASSFQRQAPNYGYTF
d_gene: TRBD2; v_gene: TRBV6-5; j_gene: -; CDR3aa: CASKRLAGAYEQYF
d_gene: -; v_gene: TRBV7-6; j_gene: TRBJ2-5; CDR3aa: CASSLEVGGGEQYF
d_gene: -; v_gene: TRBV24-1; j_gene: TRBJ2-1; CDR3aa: CATSEFSGSSYNEQFF
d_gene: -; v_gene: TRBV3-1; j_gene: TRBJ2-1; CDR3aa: CASSQARTERGEQFF
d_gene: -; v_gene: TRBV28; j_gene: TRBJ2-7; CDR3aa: CASSPRQSWEQYF
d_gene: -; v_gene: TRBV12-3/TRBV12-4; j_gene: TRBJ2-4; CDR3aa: CASSSTVIAKNIQYF
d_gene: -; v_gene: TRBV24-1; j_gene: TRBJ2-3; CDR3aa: CATSDSPWKGGWTDTQYF
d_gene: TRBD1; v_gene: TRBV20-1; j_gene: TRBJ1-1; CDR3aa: CSARGDRGVGTEAFF
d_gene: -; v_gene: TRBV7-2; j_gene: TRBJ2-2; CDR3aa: CASSLNRRLNTGELFF
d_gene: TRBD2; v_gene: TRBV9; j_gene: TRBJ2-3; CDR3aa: CASSVATSGRAWGDTQYF
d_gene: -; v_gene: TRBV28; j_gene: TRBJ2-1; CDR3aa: CASSPRGHPNYNEQFF
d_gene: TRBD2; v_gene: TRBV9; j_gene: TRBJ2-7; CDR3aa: CASSVATGTSSYEQYF
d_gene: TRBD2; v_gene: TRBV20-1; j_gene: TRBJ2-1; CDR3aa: CSARGPGGSHNEQFF
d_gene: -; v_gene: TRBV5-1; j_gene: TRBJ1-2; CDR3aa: CASSPRGGGWDSYTF
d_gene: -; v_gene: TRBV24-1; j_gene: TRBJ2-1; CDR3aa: CATSDGPPADEQFF
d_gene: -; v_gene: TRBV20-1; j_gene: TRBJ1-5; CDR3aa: CSARDQWEPQHF
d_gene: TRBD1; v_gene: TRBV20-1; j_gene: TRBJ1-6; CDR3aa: CSVQDRGNSPLHF
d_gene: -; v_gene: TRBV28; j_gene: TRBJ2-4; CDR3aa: CASSLWGDLAKNIQYF
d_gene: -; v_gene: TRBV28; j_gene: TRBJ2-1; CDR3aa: CASSLLELANEQFF
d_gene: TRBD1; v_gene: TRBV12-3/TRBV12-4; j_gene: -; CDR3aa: CASSRGDRGLEQYF
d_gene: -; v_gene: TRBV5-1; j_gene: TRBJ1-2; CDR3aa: CASSWKTGSNYGYTF
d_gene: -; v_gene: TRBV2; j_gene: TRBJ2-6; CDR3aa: CASSSPLAAKTSGANVLTF
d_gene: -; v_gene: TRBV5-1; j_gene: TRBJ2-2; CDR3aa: CASSLPGTDPTGELFF
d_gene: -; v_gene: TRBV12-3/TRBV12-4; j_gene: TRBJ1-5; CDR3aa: CASRLEDNQPQHF
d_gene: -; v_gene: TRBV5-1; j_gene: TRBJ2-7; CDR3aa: CASSLGYRSSYEQYF
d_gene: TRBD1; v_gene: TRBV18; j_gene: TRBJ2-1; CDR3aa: CASSPQGQANEQFF
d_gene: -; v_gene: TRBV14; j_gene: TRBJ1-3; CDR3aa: CASSQTVGGTGNTIYF
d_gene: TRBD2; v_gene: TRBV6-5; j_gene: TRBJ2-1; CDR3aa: CASSPGTSGRREQFF
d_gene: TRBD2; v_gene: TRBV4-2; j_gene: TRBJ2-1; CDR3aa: CASSVRGTSGPNNNEQFF
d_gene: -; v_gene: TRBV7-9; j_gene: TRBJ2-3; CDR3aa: CASSLMPPADTQYF
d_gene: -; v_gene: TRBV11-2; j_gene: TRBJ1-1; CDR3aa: CASSRRQALRAFF
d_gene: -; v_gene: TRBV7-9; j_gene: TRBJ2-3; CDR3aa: CASRPHPVRGTDTQYF
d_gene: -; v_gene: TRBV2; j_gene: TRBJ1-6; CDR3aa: CASSEGRGNSPLHF
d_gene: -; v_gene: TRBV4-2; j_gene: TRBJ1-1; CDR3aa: CASSQEGAGITEAFF
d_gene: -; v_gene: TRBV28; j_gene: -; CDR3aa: CASTPLAGSSYNEQYF
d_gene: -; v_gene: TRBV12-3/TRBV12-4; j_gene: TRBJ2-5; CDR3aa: CASSLKEETQYF
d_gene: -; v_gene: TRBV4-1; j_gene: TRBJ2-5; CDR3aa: CASSQVVTGRYQETQYF
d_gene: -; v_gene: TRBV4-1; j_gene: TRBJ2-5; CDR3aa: CASSQDSPVRETQYF
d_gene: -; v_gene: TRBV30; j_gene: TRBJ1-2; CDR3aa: CAWGQNYGYTF